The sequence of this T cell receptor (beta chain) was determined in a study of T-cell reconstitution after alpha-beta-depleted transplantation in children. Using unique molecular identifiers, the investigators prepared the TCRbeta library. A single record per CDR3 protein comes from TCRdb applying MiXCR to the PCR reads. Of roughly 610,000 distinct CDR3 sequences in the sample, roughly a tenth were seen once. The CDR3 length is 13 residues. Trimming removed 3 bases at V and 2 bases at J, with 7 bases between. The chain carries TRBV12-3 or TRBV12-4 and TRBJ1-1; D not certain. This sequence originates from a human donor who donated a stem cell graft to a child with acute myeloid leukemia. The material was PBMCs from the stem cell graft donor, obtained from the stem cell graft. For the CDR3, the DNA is TGTGCCAGCAGTTTTCGACACAACACTGAAGCTTTCTTT. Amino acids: CASSFRHNTEAFF.